This T cell receptor beta chain was sequenced for a study of long-term antiretroviral therapy in people with HIV. Samples were assayed with immunoSEQ v3.0 at survey level. Libraries were prepared by immunoSEQ multiplex PCR; TCRdb keeps only in-frame clonotypes and omits some of them. The sample carries roughly 24,000 clones, approximately 84% recorded once. The CDR3 length is 13 residues. CDR1 is SGHVS and CDR2 is FQNEAQ in the germline V gene. Trimming removed 2 bases from V and 2 bases from J, with 6 bases in between. Cryopreserved PBMC samples of about 0.85-11 million cells were used for DNA extraction.

The receptor was isolated from a woman aged 25 to 39 with HIV. The sample in question was unsorted PBMCs, obtained 1.8 years before starting antiretroviral therapy. The chain carries TRBV7-8 and TRBJ2-5; D not certain. Written as DNA, the CDR3 is TGTGCCAGCAGCTTATACCTACAAGAGACCCAGTACTTC. Translation gives CASSLYLQETQYF.